The 27 T cell receptor beta chains below were found in one sample sequenced in a study of T cell repertoires in cytomegalovirus infection. TCRdb used MiXCR to reprocess the reads, holding one entry per CDR3 protein. Of around 440,000 distinct CDR3 sequences detected, 11% appear once; the ten largest clones hold roughly a tenth. The sequenced sample consisted of PBMCs. The source of these receptors is a human donor in good health (CMV status not recorded). Some clones in this sample may be carry-over from other donors' samples.

The genes are TRBV20-1 and TRBJ2-2; possibly TRBD1 for D (6 bases). The CDR3 contains 14 residues. CDR1 DFQATT and CDR2 SNEGSKA come from the germline V gene (reference sequence). The V end lost 0 bases, the J end lost 5 bases, and 10 bases lay between the germline ends. CDR3 sequence (DNA): TGCAGTGCTAGAGATGTTGGGACAACCGGGGAGCTGTTTTTT. It specifies CSARDVGTTGELFF.

At least ten counts were recorded for this clonotype. This chain's CDR3 is CASSLAAGLRDTGELFF. CDR3 DNA: TGTGCCAGCAGCTTAGCGGCAGGGTTAAGAGACACCGGGGAGCTGTTTTTT. The chain uses TRBV7-3 and TRBJ2-2; TRBD1 is a possible D gene (5 bases). The CDR3 is made up of 17 amino acids. Deletions cut 2 bases from V and 3 bases from J, with 16 bases between. Germline-derived CDR1 and CDR2 are SGHTA and FQGTGA.

This clonotype was counted between two and nine times. The chain recombines TRBV18 with TRBJ1-1; D unclear. Germline V gives CDR1 KGHSH, CDR2 LQKENI. The CDR3 has 14 residues. V was cut by 0 bases and J by 5 bases, with 10 bases left in between. CDR3 nucleotide sequence: TGTGCCAGCTCACCACCAAGTCGGAGGACTGAAGCTTTCTTT. Translated, it gives CASSPPSRRTEAFF.

This clonotype came up many times. The chain has TRBV7-2 and TRBJ1-2, with D possibly being TRBD1 (6 bases). The CDR3 totals 13 residues. Germline loops: CDR1 SGHTA, CDR2 FQGNSA. Trimming shortened V by 7 bases and J by 3 bases, and 12 bases separated the two germline ends. The CDR3 region is CASTAGVHYGYTF. As DNA, the CDR3 is TGTGCCAGCACGGCAGGGGTCCACTATGGCTACACCTTC. The variable domain in full, completed from reference TRBV7-2 and TRBJ1-2, reads GAGVSQSPSNKVTEKGKDVELRCDPISGHTALYWYRQSLGQGLEFLIYFQGNSAPDKSGLPSDRFSAERTGGSVSTLTIQRTQQEDSAVYLCASTAGVHYGYTFGSGTRLTVV.

This clonotype has a count of ten or more. The chain recombines TRBV10-3 with TRBJ2-5; 8 bases match TRBD1. The CDR3 runs 11 residues. Trimming removed 8 bases from V and 7 bases from J; junction bases left unmatched: 3. Per germline, CDR1 ENHRY and CDR2 SYGVKD. The CDR3 DNA reads TGTGCCATCCTTCAGGGGGCGACCCAGTACTTC. As protein: CAILQGATQYF.

This clonotype was picked up many times. The chain links TRBV27 to TRBJ2-5; 12 bases are shared with TRBD2. CDR3 length equals 14 residues. Trimming cost V 4 bases and J 5 bases; bases outside gene matches: 2. Looked up from germline, CDR1 is MNHEY and CDR2 is SMNVEV (reference sequence). The CDR3 DNA sequence: TGTGCCAGCAGTTCTAGCGGGAGGGCTGAGACCCAGTACTTC. Its protein product is CASSSSGRAETQYF.

The chain links TRBV25-1 to TRBJ2-7; tentatively, D is TRBD2 (6 bases). Germline values: CDR1 MGHDK, CDR2 SYGVNS. V dropped 4 bases and J dropped 0 bases, with 13 bases sitting between them. The CDR3 has 15 amino acids. CDR3: CASSGTSGFSYEQYF. CDR3 nucleotides: TGTGCCAGCAGTGGGACCAGCGGGTTCTCCTACGAGCAGTACTTC.

This clonotype was seen more than once but under ten times. The chain couples TRBV5-1 to TRBJ2-2; possible D gene TRBD2, 5 bases. This CDR3 spans 13 amino acids. Germline lookup yields CDR1 SGHRS and CDR2 YFSETQ. Trimming took off 6 bases at V and 0 bases at J, with 6 bases between the two ends. DNA of the CDR3: TGCGCCAGCAAGGACTCGAACACCGGGGAGCTGTTTTTT. Its translation is CASKDSNTGELFF.

The table lists this clonotype with many counts. This chain joins TRBV6-1 and TRBJ2-3; D gene ambiguous. V lost 1 base and J 10 bases, leaving 9 bases between the germline ends. CDR1 and CDR2 from the germline V gene are MNHNS and SASEGT. The CDR3 runs to 12 residues. The CDR3 region has the DNA TGTGCCAGCAGTGAAGATTATATTGCGCAGTATTTT. Its translation is CASSEDYIAQYF.

This clonotype showed up just a few times. V gene TRBV5-4 combines with J gene TRBJ1-2, with TRBD1 identical over 10 bases. J lost 0 bases, V lost 4 bases, and 6 bases had no gene match. The germline V gene has CDR1 SGHNT and CDR2 YYREEE (reference sequence). CDR3 length: 16 residues. CDR3 protein: CASSPGQGLTNYGYTF. For the CDR3, the DNA is TGTGCCAGCAGCCCGGGACAGGGGCTAACTAACTATGGCTACACCTTC.

The chain joins TRBV19 to TRBJ2-3; maybe TRBD1 (5 bases). Per the germline V gene, CDR1 is LNHDA and CDR2 is SQIVND (reference sequence). V was clipped by 3 bases and J by 1 base, with 8 bases between them. This CDR3 region has 14 residues. The CDR3 region is CASSIGRGTDTQYF. The CDR3, as DNA: TGTGCCAGTAGTATCGGCAGGGGCACAGATACGCAGTATTTT.

This clonotype was seen ten or more times. The V gene is TRBV7-2, the J gene TRBJ1-1; no clear D gene. The length of the CDR3 is 14 residues. The germline V gene has CDR1 SGHTA and CDR2 FQGNSA. Trimming shortened V by 1 base and J by 5 bases, and 11 bases separated the two germline ends. Here the CDR3 DNA reads TGTGCCAGCAGCTTAGACGGTGGGGTTACTGAAGCTTTCTTT. Translated: CASSLDGGVTEAFF.

This clonotype was seen at least ten times. CDR3 sequence reads: CASSKITRGSGRNEQFF. CDR3 nucleotide sequence: TGTGCCAGCAGTAAAATTACCCGGGGTAGCGGGAGGAATGAGCAGTTCTTC. V and J are TRBV28 and TRBJ2-1; 10 bases match TRBD2. The CDR3 consists of 17 residues. CDR1 is MDHEN, CDR2 SYDVKM, per germline. After removal of 5 bases from V and 7 bases from J, the junction contained 14 bases not matched to a gene.

This chain connects TRBV10-2 to TRBJ1-2, with TRBD1 as a possible D gene (5 bases). The CDR3 has 12 residues. Trimming removed 7 bases from V and 2 bases from J, with 8 bases in between. In germline, CDR1 is WSHSY, CDR2 SAAADI. The CDR3 coding sequence is TGCGCCAGCACCGCAGGGAACTATGGCTACACCTTC. Translating it yields CASTAGNYGYTF.

The chain has TRBV14 and TRBJ2-1, with D possibly matching TRBD1 (5 bases). V was pared by 1 base and J by 4 bases, with 20 bases between. Per germline, CDR1 SGHDN and CDR2 FVKESK. The length of the CDR3 is 18 residues. The CDR3 protein is CASSQGTGVFSRYNEQFF. CDR3 DNA sequence: TGTGCCAGCAGCCAAGGTACAGGAGTCTTTTCTAGATACAATGAGCAGTTCTTC.

At least ten counts were recorded for this clonotype. The chain links TRBV6-5 to TRBJ2-7; 7 nucleotides agree with TRBD2. Germline CDR1 reads MNHEY; CDR2 reads SVGAGI. J gave up 3 bases and V 4 bases, and 3 bases lay outside the gene matches. CDR3 length equals 13 residues. CDR3 bases: TGTGCCAGCAGTTGGGGCGGGGGCTACGAGCAGTACTTC. Protein sequence: CASSWGGGYEQYF.

The rearrangement links TRBV6-2 or TRBV6-3 to TRBJ2-2, with TRBD1 matching over 7 bases. CDR1 and CDR2 (germline): MNHEY, SVGEGT. The CDR3 covers 15 residues. V gave up 6 bases and J gave up 6 bases; unmatched junction bases: 10. CDR3 coding DNA: TGTGCCAGCAGCCTCGGACAGGTAGCGTCCGGGGAGCTGTTTTTT. Protein: CASSLGQVASGELFF.

There are many counts of this clonotype. The V and J genes are TRBV4-2 and TRBJ1-2, with D unresolved. The germline gives CDR1 LGHNA, CDR2 YNFKEQ. V lost 0 bases and J 5 bases, leaving 10 bases between the germline ends. CDR3 size: 14 residues. DNA of the CDR3: TGTGCCAGCAGCCAAGATCTAACAGTATATGGCTACACCTTC. Its protein is CASSQDLTVYGYTF.

In its sample, this clonotype was seen many times. The chain recombines TRBV29-1 with TRBJ2-5, with D perhaps matching TRBD2 (6 bases). There are 14 residues in the CDR3. Germline V CDR1 and CDR2: SQVTM, ANQGSEA. The V end lost 7 bases, the J end lost 4 bases, and 19 bases lay between the germline ends. The CDR3 region is CSARSRAGRETQYF. The CDR3 nucleotides are TGCAGCGCACGGTCCCGGGCGGGGAGAGAGACCCAGTACTTC.

This clonotype has a count of ten or more. The V call is TRBV7-2, the J call TRBJ2-5; maybe TRBD2 (6 bases). The CDR3 extends over 15 amino acids. V was trimmed by 3 bases and J by 1 base, leaving 12 bases between them. Germline CDR1 reads SGHTA; CDR2 reads FQGNSA. The CDR3 region is CASSFAGTSQETQYF. The CDR3 DNA reads TGTGCCAGCAGCTTTGCGGGGACCTCCCAAGAGACCCAGTACTTC.

This clonotype was seen at least ten times. The chain employs TRBV5-5 and TRBJ2-7; D may be TRBD1 (6 bases). V was cut by 4 bases and J by 2 bases, with 10 bases left in between. The germline V gene has CDR1 SGHKS and CDR2 YYEKEE (reference sequence). The CDR3 has 13 residues. The CDR3 region is CASSEGHTYEQYF. The CDR3 DNA reads as TGTGCCAGCAGCGAGGGACATACCTACGAGCAGTACTTC.

This clonotype was counted at least ten times. The J gene is TRBJ1-4, the V gene TRBV5-5, with a weak D call TRBD1 (5 bases). CDR1 and CDR2 (germline): SGHKS, YYEKEE (reference sequence). V was trimmed by 4 bases and J by 4 bases, leaving 11 bases between them. The CDR3 covers 14 residues. The CDR3 DNA sequence: TGTGCCAGCAGCATGACAGCCTATAATGAAAAACTGTTTTTT. It specifies CASSMTAYNEKLFF. The full variable domain, in which reference TRBV5-5 and TRBJ1-4 provide the parts outside the CDR3, is DAGVTQSPTHLIKTRGQQVTLRCSPISGHKSVSWYQQVLGQGPQFIFQYYEKEERGRGNFPDRFSARQFPNYSSELNVNALLLGDSALYLCASSMTAYNEKLFFGSGTQLSVL.

This clonotype was recorded many times. This chain links TRBV7-3 with TRBJ2-2; D unclear. The CDR3 extends over 13 amino acids. Deletions cut 1 base from V and 8 bases from J, with 8 bases between. In germline, CDR1 is SGHTA, CDR2 FQGTGA. CDR3 nucleotide sequence: TGTGCCAGCAGCTTAATCTCGAGAGGGGAGCTGTTTTTT. Translated: CASSLISRGELFF.

Ten or more counts support this clonotype. The V and J genes are TRBV7-8 and TRBJ1-5; 8 positions match TRBD1. The V gene end was trimmed by 3 bases and the J gene end by 6 bases; junction bases not matched to a gene: 1. CDR3 length: 13 amino acids. CDR1 is SGHVS and CDR2 is FQNEAQ in the germline V gene. The CDR3 is CASSFQGAQPQHF. CDR3 nucleotides: TGTGCCAGCAGCTTCCAGGGGGCTCAGCCCCAGCATTTT.

This clonotype came up many times. The chain carries TRBV27 and TRBJ2-1, with D maybe TRBD2 (6 bases). The CDR3 is 18 amino acids. V dropped 0 bases and J dropped 3 bases, with 18 bases sitting between them. Germline CDR1 MNHEY, CDR2 SMNVEV (reference sequence). The CDR3 sequence: CASSLSPPRASDYNEQFF. The CDR3 DNA is TGTGCCAGCAGTTTATCCCCCCCAAGGGCTAGCGACTACAATGAGCAGTTCTTC.

In its sample, this clonotype was seen many times. The chain uses TRBV5-1 and TRBJ2-1, with 7 positions matching TRBD1. V gave up 0 bases and J gave up 9 bases; unmatched junction bases: 3. Germline-derived CDR1 and CDR2 are SGHRS and YFSETQ. The CDR3 is 13 residues long. Here the CDR3 DNA reads TGCGCCAGCAGCTTGGCCAGGGGGAGTGAGCAGTTCTTC. This sequence encodes CASSLARGSEQFF.

This clonotype has a count of ten or more. At one boundary the junction diverges from the germline segment, which might be a read error. The rearrangement joins TRBV7-7 to TRBJ1-1, with unresolved D. Germline V lookup: CDR1 SSHAT, CDR2 FNYEAQ (reference sequence). The length of the CDR3 is 15 residues. CDR3 loop: CASSRPYGVTTEAFF. CDR3 sequence (DNA): TGTGCTAGCAGCCGACCCTACGGGGTAACGACTGAAGCTTTCTTT.